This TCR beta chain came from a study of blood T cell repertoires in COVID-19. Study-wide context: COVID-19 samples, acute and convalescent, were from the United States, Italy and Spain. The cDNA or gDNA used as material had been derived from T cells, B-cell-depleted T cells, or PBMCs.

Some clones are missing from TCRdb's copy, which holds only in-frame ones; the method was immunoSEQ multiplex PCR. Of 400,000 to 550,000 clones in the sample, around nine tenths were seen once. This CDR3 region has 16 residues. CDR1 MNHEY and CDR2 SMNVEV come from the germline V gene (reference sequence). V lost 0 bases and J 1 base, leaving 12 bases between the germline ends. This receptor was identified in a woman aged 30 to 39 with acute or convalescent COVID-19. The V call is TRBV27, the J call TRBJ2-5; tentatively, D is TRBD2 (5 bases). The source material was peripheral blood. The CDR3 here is CASSLSTGRIQETQYF. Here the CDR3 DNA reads TGTGCCAGCAGTTTATCGACGGGAAGGATCCAAGAGACCCAGTACTTC.